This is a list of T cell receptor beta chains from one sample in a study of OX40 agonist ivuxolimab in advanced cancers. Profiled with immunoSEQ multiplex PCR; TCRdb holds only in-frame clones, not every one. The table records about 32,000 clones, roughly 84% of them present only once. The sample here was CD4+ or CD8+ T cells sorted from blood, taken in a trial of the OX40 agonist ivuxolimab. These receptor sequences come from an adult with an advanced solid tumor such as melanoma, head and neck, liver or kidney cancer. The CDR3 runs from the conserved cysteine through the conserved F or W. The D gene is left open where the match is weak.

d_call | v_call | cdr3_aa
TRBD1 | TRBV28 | CASSDRTGWNYGYTF
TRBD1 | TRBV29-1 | CSARPGQGAGNTIYF
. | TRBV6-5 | CASSYTKQGNEAFF
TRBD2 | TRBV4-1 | CASSQDGGFETQYF
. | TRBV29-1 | CSVEDRGYTF
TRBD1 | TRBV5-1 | CASSPYPDRGLSGYTF
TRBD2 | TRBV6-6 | CASRKASGEGSYEQYF
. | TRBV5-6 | CASSLTFGSYEQYF
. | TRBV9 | CASSVEGTDVGEQYF
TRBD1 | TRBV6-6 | CASSYHRGGYTF
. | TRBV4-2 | CASSQGQGDGELFF
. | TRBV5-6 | CASSPGQNSYEQYF
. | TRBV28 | CASSSPQSYEQYF
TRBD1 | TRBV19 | CATLDRGYGYTF
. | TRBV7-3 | CASSEGGGEQFF